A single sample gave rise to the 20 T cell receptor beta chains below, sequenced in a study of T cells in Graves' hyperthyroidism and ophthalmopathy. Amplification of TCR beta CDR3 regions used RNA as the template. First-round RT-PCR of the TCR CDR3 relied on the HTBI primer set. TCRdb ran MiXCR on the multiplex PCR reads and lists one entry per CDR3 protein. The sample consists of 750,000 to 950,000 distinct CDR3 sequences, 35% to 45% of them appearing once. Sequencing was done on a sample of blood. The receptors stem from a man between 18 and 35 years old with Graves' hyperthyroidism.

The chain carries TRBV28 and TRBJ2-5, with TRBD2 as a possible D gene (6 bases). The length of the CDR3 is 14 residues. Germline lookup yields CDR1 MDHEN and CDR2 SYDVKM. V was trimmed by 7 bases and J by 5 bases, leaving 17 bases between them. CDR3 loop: CASNPLSGGETQYF. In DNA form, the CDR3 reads TGTGCCAGCAATCCTCTTAGCGGAGGGGAGACCCAGTACTTC.

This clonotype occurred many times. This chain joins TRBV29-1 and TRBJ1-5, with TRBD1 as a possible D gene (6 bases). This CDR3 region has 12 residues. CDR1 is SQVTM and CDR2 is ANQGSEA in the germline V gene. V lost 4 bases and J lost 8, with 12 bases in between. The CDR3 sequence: CSVGQAGEPQHF. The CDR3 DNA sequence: TGCAGCGTTGGACAGGCCGGGGAGCCCCAGCATTTT.

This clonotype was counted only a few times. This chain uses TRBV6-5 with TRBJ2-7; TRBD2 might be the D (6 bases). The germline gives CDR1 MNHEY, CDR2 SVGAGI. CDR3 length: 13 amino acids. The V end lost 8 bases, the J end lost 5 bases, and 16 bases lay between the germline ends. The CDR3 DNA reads TGTGCCAGCCGCAACTTCAGGGAGGACGAGCAGTACTTC. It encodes CASRNFREDEQYF.

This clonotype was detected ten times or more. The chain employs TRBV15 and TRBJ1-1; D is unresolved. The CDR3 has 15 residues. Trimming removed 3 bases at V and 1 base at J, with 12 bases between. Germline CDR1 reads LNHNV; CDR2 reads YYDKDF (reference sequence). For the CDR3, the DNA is TGTGCCACCAGCAGCGAACTGGACGGGAACACTGAAGCTTTCTTT. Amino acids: CATSSELDGNTEAFF.

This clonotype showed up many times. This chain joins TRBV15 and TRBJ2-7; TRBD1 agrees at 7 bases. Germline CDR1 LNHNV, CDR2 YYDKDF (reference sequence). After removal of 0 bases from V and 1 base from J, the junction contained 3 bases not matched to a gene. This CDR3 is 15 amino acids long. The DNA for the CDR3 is TGTGCCACCAGCAGAGATCGGGGACAGTCCTACGAGCAGTACTTC. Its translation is CATSRDRGQSYEQYF.

CDR3 sequence reads: CASSVVGGRNTEAFF. CDR3 in DNA: TGTGCCAGCAGCGTAGTTGGGGGGAGGAACACTGAAGCTTTCTTT. The chain links TRBV9 to TRBJ1-1; possible D gene TRBD1, 5 bases. Germline lookup yields CDR1 SGDLS and CDR2 YYNGEE. This CDR3 spans 15 amino acids. V shed 0 bases and J shed 1 base, with 10 bases lying between them.

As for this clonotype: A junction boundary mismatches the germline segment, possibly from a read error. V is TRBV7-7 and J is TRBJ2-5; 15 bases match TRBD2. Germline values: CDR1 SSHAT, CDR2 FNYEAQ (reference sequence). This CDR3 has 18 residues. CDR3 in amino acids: CASSPSVGTSGGLETQYF. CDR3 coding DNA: TGTGCTAGCAGCCCCAGCGTCGGGACTAGCGGGGGGTTAGAGACCCAGTACTTC. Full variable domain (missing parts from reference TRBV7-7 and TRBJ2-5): GAGVSQSPRYKVTKRGQDVTLRCDPISSHATLYWYQQALGQGPEFLTYFNYEAQPDKSGLPSDRFSAERPEGSISTLTIQRTEQRDSAMYRCASSPSVGTSGGLETQYFGPGTRLLVL.

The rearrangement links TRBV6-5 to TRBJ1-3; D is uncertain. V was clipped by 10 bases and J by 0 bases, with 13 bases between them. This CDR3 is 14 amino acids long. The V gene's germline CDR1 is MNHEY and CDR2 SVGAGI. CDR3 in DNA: TGTGCCACCCGAAGTGGGGTCTCTGGAAACACCATATATTTT. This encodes CATRSGVSGNTIYF.

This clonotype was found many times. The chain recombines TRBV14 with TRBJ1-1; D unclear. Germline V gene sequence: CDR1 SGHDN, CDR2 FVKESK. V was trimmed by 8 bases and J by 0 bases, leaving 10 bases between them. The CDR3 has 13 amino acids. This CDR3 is CASEKSLNTEAFF. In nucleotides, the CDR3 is TGTGCCAGCGAGAAGAGCTTGAACACTGAAGCTTTCTTT. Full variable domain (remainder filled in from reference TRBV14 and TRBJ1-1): EAGVTQFPSHSVIEKGQTVTLRCDPISGHDNLYWYRRVMGKEIKFLLHFVKESKQDESGMPNNRFLAERTGGTYSTLKVQPAELEDSGVYFCASEKSLNTEAFFGQGTRLTVV.

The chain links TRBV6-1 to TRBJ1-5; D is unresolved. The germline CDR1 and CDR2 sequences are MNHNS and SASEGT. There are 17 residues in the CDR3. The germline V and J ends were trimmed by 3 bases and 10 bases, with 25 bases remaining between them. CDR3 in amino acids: CASSEVKNRFIFGPQHF. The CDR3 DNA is TGTGCCAGCAGTGAGGTTAAGAACAGATTCATCTTTGGCCCCCAGCATTTT.

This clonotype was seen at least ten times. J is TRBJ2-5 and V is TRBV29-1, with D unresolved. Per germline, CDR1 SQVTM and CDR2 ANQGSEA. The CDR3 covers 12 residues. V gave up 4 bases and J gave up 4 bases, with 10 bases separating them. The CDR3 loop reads CSVVVTSETQYF. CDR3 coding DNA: TGCAGCGTTGTGGTCACTTCAGAGACCCAGTACTTC.

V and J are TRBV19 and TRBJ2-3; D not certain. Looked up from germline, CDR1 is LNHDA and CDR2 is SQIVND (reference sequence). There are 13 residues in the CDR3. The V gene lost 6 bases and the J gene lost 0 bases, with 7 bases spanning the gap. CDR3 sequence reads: CASSQVSTDTQYF. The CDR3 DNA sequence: TGTGCCAGTAGCCAAGTTAGCACAGATACGCAGTATTTT.

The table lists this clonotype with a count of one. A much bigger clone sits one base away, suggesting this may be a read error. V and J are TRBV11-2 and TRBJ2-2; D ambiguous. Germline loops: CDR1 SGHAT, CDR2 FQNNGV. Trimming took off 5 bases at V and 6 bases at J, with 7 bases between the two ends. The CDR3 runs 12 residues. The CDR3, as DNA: TGTGCCAGCAGCCAATACCCCGGGGAGCTGTTTTTT. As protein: CASSQYPGELFF.

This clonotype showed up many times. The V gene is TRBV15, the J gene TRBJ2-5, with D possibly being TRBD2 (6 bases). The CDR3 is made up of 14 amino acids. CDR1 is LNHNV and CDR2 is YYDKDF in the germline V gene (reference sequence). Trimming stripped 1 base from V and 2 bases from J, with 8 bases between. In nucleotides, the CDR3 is TGTGCCACCAGCAGAGGGGACTTGCAAGAGACCCAGTACTTC. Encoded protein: CATSRGDLQETQYF.

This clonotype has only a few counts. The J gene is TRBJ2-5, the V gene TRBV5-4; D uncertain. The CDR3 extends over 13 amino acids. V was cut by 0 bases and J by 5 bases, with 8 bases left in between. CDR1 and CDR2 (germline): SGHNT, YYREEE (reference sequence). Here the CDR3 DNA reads TGTGCCAGCAGCTTGGTCCCGCCGGAGACCCAGTACTTC. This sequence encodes CASSLVPPETQYF.

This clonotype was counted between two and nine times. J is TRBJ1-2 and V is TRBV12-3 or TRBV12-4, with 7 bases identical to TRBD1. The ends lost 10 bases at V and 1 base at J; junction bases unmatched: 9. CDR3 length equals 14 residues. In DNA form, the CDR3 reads TGTGCCATAAGGGACAGCTCCTTTAACTATGGCTACACCTTC. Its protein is CAIRDSSFNYGYTF.

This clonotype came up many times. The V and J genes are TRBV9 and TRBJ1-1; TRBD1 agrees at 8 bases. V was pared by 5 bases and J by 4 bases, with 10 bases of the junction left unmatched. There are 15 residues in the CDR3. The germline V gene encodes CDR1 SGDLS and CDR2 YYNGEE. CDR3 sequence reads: CASSPSLTGGTEAFF. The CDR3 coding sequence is TGTGCCAGCAGTCCGAGCCTCACAGGGGGCACTGAAGCTTTCTTT.

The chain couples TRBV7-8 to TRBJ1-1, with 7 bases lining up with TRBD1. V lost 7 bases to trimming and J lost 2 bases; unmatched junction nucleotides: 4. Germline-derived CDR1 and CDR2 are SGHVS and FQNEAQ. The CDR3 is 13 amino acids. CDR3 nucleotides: TGTGCCAGCACGGGACAGATAAACACTGAAGCTTTCTTT. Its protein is CASTGQINTEAFF.

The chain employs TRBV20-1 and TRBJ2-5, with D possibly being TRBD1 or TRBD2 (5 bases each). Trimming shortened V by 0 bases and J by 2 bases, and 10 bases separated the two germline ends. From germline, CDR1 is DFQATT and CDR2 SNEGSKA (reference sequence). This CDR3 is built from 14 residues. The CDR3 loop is CSARDPGGQETQYF. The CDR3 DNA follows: TGCAGTGCTAGAGATCCTGGGGGACAAGAGACCCAGTACTTC.

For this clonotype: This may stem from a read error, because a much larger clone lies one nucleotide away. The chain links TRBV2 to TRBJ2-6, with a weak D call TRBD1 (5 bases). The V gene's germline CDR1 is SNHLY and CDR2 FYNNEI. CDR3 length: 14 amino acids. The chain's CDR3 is CATGHISGANILTF. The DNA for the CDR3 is TGTGCCACCGGACACATCTCTGGGGCCAACATCCTGACTTTC.